The 13 T cell receptor beta chains given below trace back to one sample, sequenced in a study of Ad26.COV2.S vaccination and SARS-CoV-2 variants. Noted treatment: around 19 received Ad26.COV2.S at low or high dose, single or two shots; 5 received placebo; per-sample allocation not given. Following the first vaccine or placebo injection, samples were taken on day 63. Clones were sequenced by immunoSEQ multiplex PCR, and TCRdb holds only the in-frame ones, with some missing. The repertoire holds about 350,000 clones, with 85% to 90% as singletons. The sample consisted of peripheral blood, taken in a trial of Ad26.COV2.S vaccine versus placebo. The receptor source for this set is a person aged 18 to 65 who received the Ad26.COV2.S COVID-19 vaccine or a placebo.

The count of this clone is one. This rearrangement joins TRBV9 to TRBJ2-1, with D perhaps TRBD1 (5 bases). The CDR3 extends over 13 amino acids. CDR1 is SGDLS, CDR2 YYNGEE, per germline. V was trimmed by 3 bases and J by 7 bases, leaving 11 bases between them. CDR3 sequence (DNA): TGTGCCAGCAGCGCCCAGGGTTGGAATGAGCAGTTCTTC. The encoded protein is CASSAQGWNEQFF.

CDR3 sequence: CASSLNLVRVTSTDTQYF. In nucleotides, the CDR3 is TGTGCCAGCAGCTTGAACCTCGTTAGGGTCACTAGCACAGATACGCAGTATTTT. The rearrangement links TRBV5-5 to TRBJ2-3; D ambiguous. V lost 1 base and J 0 bases, leaving 18 bases between the germline ends. The CDR3 runs 18 residues. Germline V CDR1 and CDR2: SGHKS, YYEKEE (reference sequence).

The chain has TRBV5-4 and TRBJ2-6, with unresolved D. The V gene's germline CDR1 is SGHNT and CDR2 YYREEE (reference sequence). The CDR3 has 16 amino acids. The germline V and J ends were trimmed by 0 bases and 4 bases, with 11 bases remaining between them. The CDR3 nucleotides read TGTGCCAGCAGCTTGGTTTCGGGTCCAGGGGCCAACGTCCTGACTTTC. This gives the protein CASSLVSGPGANVLTF. Full variable domain (rest looked up from reference TRBV5-4 and TRBJ2-6): ETGVTQSPTHLIKTRGQQVTLRCSSQSGHNTVSWYQQALGQGPQFIFQYYREEENGRGNFPPRFSGLQFPNYSSELNVNALELDDSALYLCASSLVSGPGANVLTFGAGSRLTVL.

The chain carries TRBV7-9 and TRBJ2-2, with D possibly called TRBD1 or TRBD2 (5 bases each). The CDR3 length is 16 residues. Between the trimmed V and J ends, which lost 5 bases and 0 bases, there was a span of 13 bases. The germline CDR1 and CDR2 sequences are SEHNR and FQNEAQ (reference sequence). The CDR3 region has the DNA TGTGCCAGCAGCCCCGGGACGAACGCGAACACCGGGGAGCTGTTTTTT. This codes for CASSPGTNANTGELFF.

The rearrangement joins TRBV5-1 to TRBJ2-5; 10 bases are a match to TRBD2. After removal of 4 bases from V and 1 base from J, the junction contained 10 bases not matched to a gene. Germline V lookup: CDR1 SGHRS, CDR2 YFSETQ. The CDR3 totals 17 residues. The CDR3 DNA sequence: TGCGCCAGCAGCATGGGAGGGGCTAGCGGGAGCCAAGAGACCCAGTACTTC. Protein sequence: CASSMGGASGSQETQYF. Looking up the rest from reference TRBV5-1 and TRBJ2-5 gives the full variable domain: KAGVTQTPRYLIKTRGQQVTLSCSPISGHRSVSWYQQTPGQGLQFLFEYFSETQRNKGNFPGRFSGRQFSNSRSEMNVSTLELGDSALYLCASSMGGASGSQETQYFGPGTRLLVL.

This clone occurred once. The chain is built from TRBV29-1 and TRBJ1-2, with a weak D call TRBD1 (5 bases). Germline CDR1 SQVTM, CDR2 ANQGSEA. V lost 7 bases, J lost 3 bases, and 9 bases lay in between. The CDR3 runs 11 residues. The CDR3 DNA reads TGCAGCGCCCGAGGGGACTATGGCTACACCTTC. Its translation: CSARGDYGYTF.

The rearrangement joins TRBV13 to TRBJ1-2, with D uncertain. CDR1 is PRHDT, CDR2 FYEKMQ, per germline (reference sequence). The CDR3 has 14 amino acids. V shed 1 base and J shed 5 bases, with 11 bases lying between them. CDR3 sequence reads: CASSLAGVKYGYTF. CDR3 nucleotides: TGTGCCAGCAGCTTAGCCGGCGTGAAGTATGGCTACACCTTC.

This chain links TRBV6-2 or TRBV6-3 with TRBJ2-1; weak D call: TRBD1 (6 bases). Trimming removed 2 bases at V and 6 bases at J, with 20 bases between. The germline V gene encodes CDR1 MNHEY and CDR2 SVGEGT. The CDR3 consists of 17 residues. CDR3: CASSYGAEDRKINEQFF. The CDR3 DNA follows: TGTGCCAGCAGTTACGGCGCCGAGGACAGAAAGATCAATGAGCAGTTCTTC.

The rearrangement joins TRBV11-2 to TRBJ1-6, with a weak D call TRBD1 (6 bases). This CDR3 has 15 amino acids. CDR1 SGHAT and CDR2 FQNNGV come from the germline V gene. V gave up 1 base and J gave up 6 bases, with 10 bases separating them. CDR3 nucleotide sequence: TGTGCCAGCAGCTTAGCAGGGGTTGGTAATTCACCCCTCCACTTT. This translates into CASSLAGVGNSPLHF.

V gene TRBV25-1 combines with J gene TRBJ2-2, with D hard to call. This CDR3 has 13 amino acids. The V and J ends lost 3 bases and 5 bases respectively, with 7 bases between them. The germline CDR1 and CDR2 sequences are MGHDK and SYGVNS. The CDR3 DNA reads TGTGCCAGCAGTGATAGGGTTACCGGGGAGCTGTTTTTT. Its translation is CASSDRVTGELFF. Drawing the rest from reference TRBV25-1 and TRBJ2-2, the complete variable domain is EADIYQTPRYLVIGTGKKITLECSQTMGHDKMYWYQQDPGMELHLIHYSYGVNSTEKGDLSSESTVSRIRTEHFPLTLESARPSHTSQYLCASSDRVTGELFFGEGSRLTVL.

This chain links TRBV28 with TRBJ1-1, with TRBD1 matching 8 bases. CDR3 length: 15 amino acids. V shed 5 bases, J shed 2 bases, and the junction held 7 bases outside the gene matches. Germline values: CDR1 MDHEN, CDR2 SYDVKM. The CDR3 reads CASSVLTGANTEAFF. CDR3 in DNA: TGTGCCAGCAGTGTACTGACAGGGGCTAACACTGAAGCTTTCTTT.

The V call is TRBV11-2, the J call TRBJ1-6, with TRBD1 identical over 10 bases. With V trimmed by 5 bases and J by 8 bases, 9 bases remained unmatched. The V gene's germline CDR1 is SGHAT and CDR2 FQNNGV. The CDR3 covers 16 residues. The CDR3 sequence is CASSISTGTGDSPLHF. In DNA, the CDR3 is TGTGCCAGCAGCATTAGCACGGGGACAGGGGATTCACCCCTCCACTTT.

This chain connects TRBV24-1 to TRBJ2-1, with 8 bases fitting TRBD2. The V gene's germline CDR1 is KGHDR and CDR2 SFDVKD. Trimming removed 3 bases from V and 3 bases from J; junction bases left unmatched: 6. CDR3 length: 16 residues. As DNA, the CDR3 is TGTGCCACCAGTGATAATAGCGGGACCTACTACAATGAGCAGTTCTTC. Its protein is CATSDNSGTYYNEQFF.